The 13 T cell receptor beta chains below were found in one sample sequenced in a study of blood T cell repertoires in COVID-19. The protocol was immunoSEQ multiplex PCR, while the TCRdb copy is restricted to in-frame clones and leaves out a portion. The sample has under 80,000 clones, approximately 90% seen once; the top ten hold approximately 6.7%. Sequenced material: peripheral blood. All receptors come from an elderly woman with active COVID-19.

DNA for the CDR3: TGTGCCAGCAGTTACCTAGCGGGAGGGGAGACCCAGTACTTC. This translates into CASSYLAGGETQYF. The chain employs TRBV6-6 and TRBJ2-5; 12 nucleotides align to TRBD2. Unmatched junction bases numbered 0, after V lost 2 bases and J lost 5 bases. The CDR3 consists of 14 residues. Germline CDR1 MNHNY, CDR2 SVGAGI (reference sequence).

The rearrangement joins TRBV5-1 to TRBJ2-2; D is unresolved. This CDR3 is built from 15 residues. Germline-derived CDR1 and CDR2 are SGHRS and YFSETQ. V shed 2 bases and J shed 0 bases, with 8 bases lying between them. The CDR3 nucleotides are TGCGCCAGCAGCTTACAGACCGCGAACACCGGGGAGCTGTTTTTT. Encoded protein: CASSLQTANTGELFF.

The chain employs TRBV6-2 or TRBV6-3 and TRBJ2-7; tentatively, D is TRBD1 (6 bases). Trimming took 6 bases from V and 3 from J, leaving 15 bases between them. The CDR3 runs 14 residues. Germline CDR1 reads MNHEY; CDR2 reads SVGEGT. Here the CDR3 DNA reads TGTGCCAGCAGCCCCCCGACAGGTGGCTACGAGCAGTACTTC. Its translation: CASSPPTGGYEQYF.

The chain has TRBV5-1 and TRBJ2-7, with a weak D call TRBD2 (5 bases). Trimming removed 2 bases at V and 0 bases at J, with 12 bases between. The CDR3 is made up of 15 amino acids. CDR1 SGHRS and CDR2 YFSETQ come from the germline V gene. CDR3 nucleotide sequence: TGCGCCAGCAGCTTAGAGGGAAGTTTCTCCTACGAGCAGTACTTC. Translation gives CASSLEGSFSYEQYF.

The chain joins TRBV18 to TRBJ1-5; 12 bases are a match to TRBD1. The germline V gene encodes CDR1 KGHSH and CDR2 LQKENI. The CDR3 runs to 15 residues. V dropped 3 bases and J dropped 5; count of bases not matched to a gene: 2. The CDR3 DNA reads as TGTGCCAGCTCACCGGGACAGGGGGCCTATCAGCCCCAGCATTTT. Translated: CASSPGQGAYQPQHF.

CDR3 amino acids: CASSSGLTSYEQYF. The CDR3 DNA follows: TGTGCCAGCAGCTCGGGACTAACATCCTACGAGCAGTACTTC. V is TRBV9 and J is TRBJ2-7; 7 positions agree with TRBD2. This CDR3 is 14 amino acids long. Germline V gives CDR1 SGDLS, CDR2 YYNGEE. Unmatched junction bases numbered 5, after V lost 4 bases and J lost 1 base. Complete variable domain (other parts from reference TRBV9 and TRBJ2-7): DSGVTQTPKHLITATGQRVTLRCSPRSGDLSVYWYQQSLDQGLQFLIQYYNGEERAKGNILERFSAQQFPDLHSELNLSSLELGDSALYFCASSSGLTSYEQYFGPGTRLTVT.

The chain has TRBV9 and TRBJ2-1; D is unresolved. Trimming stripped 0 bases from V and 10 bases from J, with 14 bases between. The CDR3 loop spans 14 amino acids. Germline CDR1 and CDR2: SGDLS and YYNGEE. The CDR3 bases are TGTGCCAGCAGCGTAGCTGTCCGTACGGAGGAGCAGTTCTTC. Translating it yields CASSVAVRTEEQFF.

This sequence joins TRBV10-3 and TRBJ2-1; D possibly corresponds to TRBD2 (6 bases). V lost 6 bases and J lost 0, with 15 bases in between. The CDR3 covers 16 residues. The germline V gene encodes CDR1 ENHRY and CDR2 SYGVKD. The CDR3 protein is CAIRRDPLSSYNEQFF. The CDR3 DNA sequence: TGTGCCATCAGGCGGGATCCTTTAAGCTCCTACAATGAGCAGTTCTTC.

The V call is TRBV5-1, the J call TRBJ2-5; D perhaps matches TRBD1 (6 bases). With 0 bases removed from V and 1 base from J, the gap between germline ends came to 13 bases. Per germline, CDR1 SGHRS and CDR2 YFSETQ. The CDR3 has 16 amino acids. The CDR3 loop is CASSLAGQTFQETQYF. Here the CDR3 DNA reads TGCGCCAGCAGCTTGGCAGGACAGACTTTCCAAGAGACCCAGTACTTC. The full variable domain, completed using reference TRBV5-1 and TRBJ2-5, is KAGVTQTPRYLIKTRGQQVTLSCSPISGHRSVSWYQQTPGQGLQFLFEYFSETQRNKGNFPGRFSGRQFSNSRSEMNVSTLELGDSALYLCASSLAGQTFQETQYFGPGTRLLVL.

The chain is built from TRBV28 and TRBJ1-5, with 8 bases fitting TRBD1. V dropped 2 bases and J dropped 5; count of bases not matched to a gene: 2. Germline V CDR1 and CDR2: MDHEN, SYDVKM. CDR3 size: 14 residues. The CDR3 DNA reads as TGTGCCAGCAGTTTAGGCAGGGGGCATCAGCCCCAGCATTTT. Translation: CASSLGRGHQPQHF. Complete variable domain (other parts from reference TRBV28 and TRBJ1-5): DVKVTQSSRYLVKRTGEKVFLECVQDMDHENMFWYRQDPGLGLRLIYFSYDVKMKEKGDIPEGYSVSREKKERFSLILESASTNQTSMYLCASSLGRGHQPQHFGDGTRLSIL.

The CDR3 coding sequence is TGTGCCAGTAGTATACAGGCGGGAGTGGGCGAGCAGTACTTC. This gives the protein CASSIQAGVGEQYF. The V call is TRBV19, the J call TRBJ2-7, with 7 nucleotides matching TRBD2. The germline CDR1 and CDR2 sequences are LNHDA and SQIVND (reference sequence). CDR3 length: 14 amino acids. V lost 2 bases, J lost 6 bases, and 7 bases stayed unmatched. Full variable domain (remainder filled in from reference TRBV19 and TRBJ2-7): DGGITQSPKYLFRKEGQNVTLSCEQNLNHDAMYWYRQDPGQGLRLIYYSQIVNDFQKGDIAEGYSVSREKKESFPLTVTSAQKNPTAFYLCASSIQAGVGEQYFGPGTRLTVT.

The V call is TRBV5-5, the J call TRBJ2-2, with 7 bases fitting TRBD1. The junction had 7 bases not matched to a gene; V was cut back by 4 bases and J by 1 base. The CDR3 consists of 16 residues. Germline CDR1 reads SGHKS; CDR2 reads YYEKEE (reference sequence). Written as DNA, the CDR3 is TGTGCCAGCAGCCTCCGAGGGGGCCTGAACACCGGGGAGCTGTTTTTT. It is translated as CASSLRGGLNTGELFF. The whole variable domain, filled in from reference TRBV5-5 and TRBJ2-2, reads DAGVTQSPTHLIKTRGQQVTLRCSPISGHKSVSWYQQVLGQGPQFIFQYYEKEERGRGNFPDRFSARQFPNYSSELNVNALLLGDSALYLCASSLRGGLNTGELFFGEGSRLTVL.

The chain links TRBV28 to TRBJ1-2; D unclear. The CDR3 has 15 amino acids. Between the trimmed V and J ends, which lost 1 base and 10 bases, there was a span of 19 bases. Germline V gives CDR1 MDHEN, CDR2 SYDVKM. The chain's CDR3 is CASSLFPTDSSSYTF. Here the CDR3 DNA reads TGTGCCAGCAGTTTATTCCCGACGGATAGCTCGTCCTACACCTTC.